The clone carrying this TCR beta chain was detected ten times or more. Its antigen is not known. CDR3 length equals 14 residues. The germline V gene encodes CDR1 SEHNR and CDR2 FQNEAQ (reference sequence). The germline V and J ends were trimmed by 1 base and 6 bases, with 12 bases remaining between them. The source of the sample is a study of T cell repertoires in cytomegalovirus infection. About the research overall: Through public TCR beta signatures, both CMV infection and matching HLA type were indicated.

MiXCR, applied by TCRdb to the reads, yields one record per CDR3 protein. The sample lists just over 300,000 distinct CDR3 sequences, 17% occurring once. The study's findings and limits: Public TCR beta family frequency separated CMV-and-HLA carriers, including in an independent cohort. It was HLA-C-restricted CMV-specific TCR beta clonotypes that dominated the response ex vivo.

This receptor was identified in a human donor in good health (CMV status not recorded). Some clones in this sample may be carry-over from other donors' samples. The J gene is TRBJ1-2, the V gene TRBV7-9, with D maybe TRBD1 (5 bases). Sequencing was carried out using PBMCs. As DNA, the CDR3 is TGTGCCAGCAGCTTAGGGGAGGGGACGCATGGCTACACCTTC. It yields the protein CASSLGEGTHGYTF.